This entry lists 16 T cell receptor beta chains sequenced from one sample in a study of T cell changes during pregnancy in multiple sclerosis. Here immunoSEQ multiplex PCR was the method, and the copy in TCRdb shows in-frame clones only, minus some. The sample has 45,000 or so clones; 75% to 95% are singletons. The source was CD8+ T cells from peripheral blood mononuclear cells, collected after pregnancy. Receptor source: a female donor with multiple sclerosis, enrolled in a pregnancy study.

This clone was counted a single time. This chain uses TRBV19 with TRBJ2-1; a possible D gene is TRBD2 (6 bases). V lost 5 bases to trimming and J lost 13 bases, with 15 bases between them. The CDR3 sequence is 12 residues long. In germline, CDR1 is LNHDA, CDR2 SQIVND (reference sequence). CDR3 residues: CASSQKTSLQFF. In nucleotides, the CDR3 is TGTGCCAGTAGTCAGAAGACTAGTCTTCAGTTCTTC.

This rearrangement joins TRBV7-9 to TRBJ1-5, with D unresolved. This CDR3 has 14 residues. CDR1 is SEHNR, CDR2 FQNEAQ, per germline (reference sequence). V was clipped by 4 bases and J by 7 bases, with 14 bases between them. This chain's CDR3 is CASSSTRGHQPQHF. In nucleotides, the CDR3 is TGTGCCAGCAGCTCGACCCGAGGCCACCAGCCCCAGCATTTT.

The V gene is TRBV19, the J gene TRBJ1-2; no reliable D call. Germline loops: CDR1 LNHDA, CDR2 SQIVND (reference sequence). V lost 5 bases to trimming and J lost 4 bases, with 8 bases between them. This CDR3 is built from 12 residues. DNA for the CDR3: TGTGCCAGTAGTCCACAGCCCTATGGCTACACCTTC. Translating it yields CASSPQPYGYTF.

The chain has TRBV14 and TRBJ1-1; D gene ambiguous. Trimming removed 6 bases from V and 0 bases from J, with 8 bases in between. This CDR3 is 13 amino acids long. Germline loops: CDR1 SGHDN, CDR2 FVKESK. This CDR3 is CASRLRLNTEAFF. CDR3 bases: TGTGCCAGCAGACTCAGGTTGAACACTGAAGCTTTCTTT.

V usage is TRBV27 and J usage is TRBJ2-3, with a possible D match to TRBD2 (5 bases). This CDR3 spans 16 amino acids. Germline assignment: CDR1 MNHEY and CDR2 SMNVEV (reference sequence). V gave up 4 bases and J gave up 2 bases, with 16 bases separating them. CDR3 DNA: TGTGCCAGCAGTTCCGGTGTCGGACTCTCCACAGATACGCAGTATTTT. Protein product: CASSSGVGLSTDTQYF.

The CDR3 DNA reads as TGCGCCAGCAGCTTAGGGGGCGGGTGGTACGAGCAGTACTTC. Protein product: CASSLGGGWYEQYF. The V and J genes are TRBV5-1 and TRBJ2-7; 7 nucleotides line up with TRBD1. CDR3 length: 14 amino acids. The germline gives CDR1 SGHRS, CDR2 YFSETQ. Trimming removed 2 bases from V and 4 bases from J; junction bases left unmatched: 6.

The chain carries TRBV25-1 and TRBJ2-7, with 12 nucleotides matching TRBD2. The CDR3 has 16 residues. V gave up 5 bases and J gave up 2 bases; unmatched junction bases: 7. The germline V gene encodes CDR1 MGHDK and CDR2 SYGVNS. Written as DNA, the CDR3 is TGTGCCAGCAGTTACTCCCTAGCGGGAGGGCCCTACGAGCAGTACTTC. Protein: CASSYSLAGGPYEQYF.

V usage is TRBV7-3 and J usage is TRBJ2-7, with 12 positions matching TRBD1. Germline CDR1 reads SGHTA; CDR2 reads FQGTGA. The CDR3 covers 14 residues. Germline trimming cut 5 bases from V and 5 bases from J; bases unmatched to any gene: 4. For the CDR3, the DNA is TGTGCCAGCAGCCCGGGACAGGGGGCTAACGAGCAGTACTTC. Translated, it gives CASSPGQGANEQYF.

The chain links TRBV7-9 to TRBJ1-5; D not certain. V lost 4 bases, J lost 3 bases, and 10 bases lay in between. This CDR3 region has 14 residues. Germline CDR1 reads SEHNR; CDR2 reads FQNEAQ (reference sequence). The CDR3 region is CASSYSGNNQPQHF. CDR3 coding DNA: TGTGCCAGCAGCTACTCGGGGAACAATCAGCCCCAGCATTTT.

This clone was observed a handful of times. The rearrangement joins TRBV6-5 to TRBJ1-2, with D unclear. CDR1 MNHEY and CDR2 SVGAGI come from the germline V gene. V was pared by 4 bases and J by 5 bases, with 8 bases between. CDR3 length: 12 residues. The CDR3 DNA reads TGTGCCAGCAGTTCCGACACTTATGGCTACACCTTC. Its protein is CASSSDTYGYTF.

This sequence joins TRBV19 and TRBJ1-2; unclear D gene. The CDR3 runs 11 residues. Per germline, CDR1 LNHDA and CDR2 SQIVND (reference sequence). Trimming pared 5 bases from V and 5 bases from J, leaving 6 bases between. For the CDR3, the DNA is TGTGCCAGTAGTCGACTTTATGGCTACACCTTC. It is translated as CASSRLYGYTF.

The chain couples TRBV27 to TRBJ1-1, with D unclear. The germline V and J ends were trimmed by 3 bases and 1 base, with 9 bases remaining between them. The CDR3 extends over 14 amino acids. Germline CDR1 reads MNHEY; CDR2 reads SMNVEV (reference sequence). CDR3 in amino acids: CASSFNHRNTEAFF. The CDR3 nucleotides are TGTGCCAGCAGTTTTAACCATAGGAACACTGAAGCTTTCTTT.

The rearrangement joins TRBV27 to TRBJ1-5, with D unclear. V was clipped by 0 bases and J by 3 bases, with 3 bases between them. This CDR3 has 13 amino acids. Germline V lookup: CDR1 MNHEY, CDR2 SMNVEV (reference sequence). The CDR3 reads CASSLSVNQPQHF. The CDR3, as DNA: TGTGCCAGCAGTTTATCCGTCAATCAGCCCCAGCATTTT.

The count of this clone is one. V gene TRBV7-2 combines with J gene TRBJ2-1; TRBD1 agrees at 9 bases. The CDR3 is made up of 15 amino acids. CDR1 and CDR2 from the germline V gene are SGHTA and FQGNSA. The V and J ends lost 4 bases and 9 bases, in that order; junction bases with no gene match: 10. The CDR3 DNA reads TGTGCCAGCAGCTCTGCCGGGACAGGGAGGAGTGAGCAGTTCTTC. It specifies CASSSAGTGRSEQFF.

The genes are TRBV7-2 and TRBJ1-1; D not certain. V lost 5 bases, J lost 1 base, and 8 bases lay in between. The CDR3 extends over 13 amino acids. Germline CDR1 reads SGHTA; CDR2 reads FQGNSA. The CDR3 loop is CASSPRENTEAFF. The CDR3 DNA sequence: TGTGCCAGCAGCCCGCGGGAGAACACTGAAGCTTTCTTT.

This chain connects TRBV5-4 to TRBJ1-1; TRBD1 might be the D (6 bases). Trimming shortened V by 0 bases and J by 7 bases, and 16 bases separated the two germline ends. Germline values: CDR1 SGHNT, CDR2 YYREEE (reference sequence). This CDR3 has 15 amino acids. The chain's CDR3 is CASSLAPGGEDEAFF. The CDR3 DNA is TGTGCCAGCAGCTTGGCCCCGGGGGGCGAGGATGAAGCTTTCTTT.